The clone carrying this TCR beta chain has ten or more counts. This entry comes from a study of T cells in Graves' hyperthyroidism and ophthalmopathy. Authors of the study amplified TCR beta CDR3 regions from RNA transcripts. In the first-round RT-PCR of the TCR CDR3, the HTBI primer set was used. In TCRdb, the multiplex PCR reads were re-called with MiXCR into one record per CDR3 protein. The sample shows around 420,000 distinct CDR3 sequences, 15% to 17% of them seen only once. Patients having uncontrolled infection, another autoimmune disease, pregnancy or lactation were not included. This CDR3 spans 16 amino acids. V lost 7 bases, J lost 1 base, and 20 bases lay in between. Germline loops: CDR1 MNHEY, CDR2 SVGEGT.

This chain connects TRBV6-2 or TRBV6-3 to TRBJ2-7; D possibly corresponds to TRBD2 (6 bases). The sequence was obtained from a woman under 30 with Graves' hyperthyroidism. Source material: blood. In DNA form, the CDR3 reads TGTGCCAGCACTCCCTGGGGGGTGGCAGGTTCCTACGAGCAGTACTTC. It codes for CASTPWGVAGSYEQYF.